This T cell receptor (beta chain) stems from a study of blood T cell repertoires in COVID-19. In the study overall: Collection of acute and convalescent COVID-19 samples took place in the United States, Italy and Spain. From T cells, B-cell-depleted T cells, or PBMCs came the material, which was cDNA or gDNA.

This clone was detected only a few times. Trimming stripped 6 bases from V and 7 bases from J, with 14 bases between. The CDR3 is 13 residues long. The authors' processing: Reference gene primer amplification gave estimated nucleated cell counts. Repertoires were generated with immunoSEQ multiplex PCR, while TCRdb's copy carries only in-frame clones and drops some. V and J calls and clone size are given by that table; D and trimming were obtained from the DNA. The repertoire holds under 80,000 clones, with roughly nine tenths as singletons. What was sequenced was peripheral blood. This sequence originates from a man in his forties or fifties with active COVID-19. The V gene is TRBV12-3 or TRBV12-4, the J gene TRBJ2-3; maybe TRBD2 (7 bases). DNA for the CDR3: TGTGCCAGCAGCCGGGGGGCTGGCCATACGCAGTATTTT. It translates to CASSRGAGHTQYF.